The clone carrying this TCR beta chain has a handful of counts. Other DNA sequences from this sample encode an identical CDR3 as well. Germline trimming cut 3 bases from V and 2 bases from J; bases unmatched to any gene: 2. This CDR3 spans 14 amino acids. Germline loops: CDR1 LGHDT, CDR2 YNNKEL (reference sequence). Assay used: immunoSEQ multiplex PCR; TCRdb lists only in-frame clones, some missing. The sample records a few hundred thousand clones, about 88% being singletons. This sample was included in a study of blood T cell repertoires in COVID-19. The sequence derives from a man aged 70 or older with acute or convalescent COVID-19. The specimen sequenced was peripheral blood. The chain is built from TRBV3-1 (or the pseudogene TRBV3-2) and TRBJ1-1, with 8 bases lining up with TRBD1. The CDR3: CASSQGTGNTEAFF. The CDR3 bases are TGTGCCAGCAGCCAGGGGACAGGTAACACTGAAGCTTTCTTT.